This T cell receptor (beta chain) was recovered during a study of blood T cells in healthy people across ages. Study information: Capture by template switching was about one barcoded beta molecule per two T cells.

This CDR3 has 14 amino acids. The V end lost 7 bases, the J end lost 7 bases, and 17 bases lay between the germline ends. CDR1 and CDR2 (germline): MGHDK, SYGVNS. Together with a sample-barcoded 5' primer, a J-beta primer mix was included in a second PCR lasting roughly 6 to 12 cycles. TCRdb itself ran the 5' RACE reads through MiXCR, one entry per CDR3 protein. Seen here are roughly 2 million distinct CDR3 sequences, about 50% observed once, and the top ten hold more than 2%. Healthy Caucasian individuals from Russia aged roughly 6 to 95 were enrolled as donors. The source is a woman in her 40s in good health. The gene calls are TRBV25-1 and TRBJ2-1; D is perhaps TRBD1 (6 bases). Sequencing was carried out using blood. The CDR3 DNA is TGTGCCAGCACTTTGGCAGGGGTTCGGAATGAGCAGTTCTTC. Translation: CASTLAGVRNEQFF.